These 6 T cell receptor beta chains originate from one sample sequenced in a study of T cell repertoires in cytomegalovirus infection. TCRdb independently ran MiXCR on the reads; one entry per CDR3 protein. The sample contains some 100,000 distinct CDR3 sequences, less than 25% of which appear only once. The specimen sequenced was CD8+ T cells from PBMCs. Receptor source: a human donor in good health (CMV status not recorded). Some clones in this sample may be carry-over from other donors' samples.

The chain uses TRBV12-3 or TRBV12-4 and TRBJ2-3; D unclear. V was cut by 6 bases and J by 5 bases, with 15 bases left in between. CDR3 length equals 14 residues. The CDR3 DNA reads as TGTGCCAGCAGACCGCGCATGGGCGGAGATACGCAGTATTTT. This translates into CASRPRMGGDTQYF.

The chain employs TRBV5-4 and TRBJ2-7; a possible D gene is TRBD1 (5 bases). V was cut by 2 bases and J by 1 base, with 13 bases left in between. Germline V lookup: CDR1 SGHNT, CDR2 YYREEE (reference sequence). CDR3 length equals 15 residues. CDR3 sequence reads: CASSFSGGASYEQYF. The DNA of the CDR3 is TGTGCCAGCAGCTTTAGTGGTGGGGCTTCCTACGAGCAGTACTTC.

The DNA of the CDR3 is TGCAGCGCACGACTGGGGGCAGCCGGGGAGCTGTTTTTT. Protein: CSARLGAAGELFF. The chain employs TRBV29-1 and TRBJ2-2, with D possibly TRBD1 on 6 matching bases. CDR1 is SQVTM and CDR2 is ANQGSEA in the germline V gene. Trimming cost V 7 bases and J 6 bases, with 15 bases left between them. This CDR3 is 13 amino acids long.

This clonotype showed up just a few times. The chain joins TRBV15 to TRBJ2-1; no reliable D call. Germline CDR1 LNHNV, CDR2 YYDKDF (reference sequence). The V and J ends lost 6 bases and 6 bases respectively, with 12 bases between them. There are 13 residues in the CDR3. The chain's CDR3 is CATRGNEGNEQFF. The CDR3, as DNA: TGTGCCACCAGGGGGAATGAAGGCAATGAGCAGTTCTTC.

This clonotype was recorded many times. The chain is built from TRBV6-2 or TRBV6-3 and TRBJ1-4; the D gene is possibly TRBD1 (5 bases). The V and J ends lost 5 bases and 7 bases respectively, with 14 bases between them. This CDR3 contains 14 residues. Germline assignment: CDR1 MNHEY and CDR2 SVGEGT. CDR3 sequence reads: CASSQQDELEKLFF. CDR3 coding DNA: TGTGCCAGCAGTCAACAGGACGAGCTTGAAAAACTGTTTTTT.

At least ten counts were recorded for this clonotype. V gene TRBV7-9 combines with J gene TRBJ2-3; 13 bases match TRBD2. Trimming removed 0 bases from V and 0 bases from J; junction bases left unmatched: 6. The CDR3 contains 19 residues. Germline V gene lookup returns CDR1 SEHNR and CDR2 FQNEAQ (reference sequence). CDR3 region: CASSLATGLAGTSTDTQYF. CDR3 in DNA: TGTGCCAGCAGCTTAGCGACGGGACTAGCGGGGACTAGCACAGATACGCAGTATTTT.